The 17 T cell receptor beta chains below all came from one sample that was sequenced in a study of shared clonotypes between healthy human individuals. Sequencing used immunoSEQ multiplex PCR; TCRdb keeps in-frame clones, though not all of them. Here the sample spans more than 400,000 clones, 70% to 80% being singletons. The material sequenced was PBMCs. These receptors all come from a woman in her 40s in good health. Some clones in this sample may be carry-over from other donors' samples.

The chain couples TRBV2 to TRBJ2-1; tentatively, D is TRBD1 or TRBD2 (5 bases each). The CDR3 runs 12 residues. The V gene's germline CDR1 is SNHLY and CDR2 FYNNEI. Deletions cut 5 bases from V and 12 bases from J, with 14 bases between. The CDR3 protein is CASSRDGRGQFF. CDR3 in DNA: TGTGCCAGCAGTCGGGACGGCCGGGGGCAGTTCTTC.

This sequence joins TRBV7-6 and TRBJ1-1; D call uncertain. Germline lookup yields CDR1 SGHVS and CDR2 FNYEAQ. V was clipped by 5 bases and J by 1 base, with 8 bases between them. The CDR3 sequence is 13 residues long. In DNA, the CDR3 is TGTGCCAGCAGCCGAGATACGAACACTGAAGCTTTCTTT. It is translated as CASSRDTNTEAFF.

The rearrangement uses TRBV29-1 and TRBJ2-3; weak D call: TRBD2 (5 bases). V was clipped by 3 bases and J by 5 bases, with 12 bases between them. The V gene's germline CDR1 is SQVTM and CDR2 ANQGSEA. The length of the CDR3 is 13 residues. The CDR3 DNA sequence: TGCAGCGTTGATAGCCCGGGGTTAGATACGCAGTATTTT. Residues: CSVDSPGLDTQYF.

The chain employs TRBV5-5 and TRBJ1-1; D unclear. V dropped 1 base and J dropped 4 bases, with 8 bases sitting between them. This CDR3 spans 13 amino acids. Germline CDR1 SGHKS, CDR2 YYEKEE (reference sequence). CDR3 sequence (DNA): TGTGCCAGCAGCTTGCGTCTGCCCACTGAAGCTTTCTTT. Its translation: CASSLRLPTEAFF.

About this clone itself: Distinct nucleotide sequences in the sample also encode this CDR3. V and J are TRBV5-4 and TRBJ1-6, with 9 bases fitting TRBD1. The junction had 0 bases not matched to a gene; V was cut back by 1 base and J by 7 bases. This CDR3 spans 14 amino acids. The V gene's germline CDR1 is SGHNT and CDR2 YYREEE (reference sequence). Written as DNA, the CDR3 is TGTGCCAGCAGCTTGACAGGGGGCAATTCACCCCTCCACTTT. Protein sequence: CASSLTGGNSPLHF.

The chain couples TRBV6-5 to TRBJ2-3; D remains unclear. Trimming cost V 2 bases and J 2 bases, with 8 bases left between them. This CDR3 spans 14 amino acids. Germline values: CDR1 MNHEY, CDR2 SVGAGI. CDR3 sequence (DNA): TGTGCCAGCAGTTACGGCGGTGTCACAGATACGCAGTATTTT. This translates into CASSYGGVTDTQYF.

The J gene is TRBJ2-5, the V gene TRBV19; 8 bases line up with TRBD2. CDR1 is LNHDA, CDR2 SQIVND, per germline (reference sequence). CDR3 length: 14 amino acids. V lost 7 bases to trimming and J lost 5 bases; unmatched junction nucleotides: 9. The CDR3, as DNA: TGTGCCAGTACCCCGGGGGGGGCCGGGGAGACCCAGTACTTC. Amino acids: CASTPGGAGETQYF.

The chain uses TRBV7-9 and TRBJ2-6; D possibly uses TRBD1 or TRBD2 (5 bases each). Germline V gene sequence: CDR1 SEHNR, CDR2 FQNEAQ (reference sequence). The length of the CDR3 is 19 residues. Trimming stripped 5 bases from V and 0 bases from J, with 20 bases between. The CDR3 bases are TGTGCCAGCAGCCCTTCAGAACGGGACGGGATCTCTGGGGCCAACGTCCTGACTTTC. It encodes CASSPSERDGISGANVLTF.

This clone was recorded many times. Other DNA sequences from this sample encode an identical CDR3 as well. J is TRBJ1-2 and V is TRBV30; no clear D. Germline assignment: CDR1 GTSNPN and CDR2 SVGIG (reference sequence). The CDR3 runs to 11 residues. V lost 2 bases to trimming and J lost 10 bases, with 11 bases between them. The CDR3 spells CAWSSPADYTF. The CDR3 nucleotides read TGTGCCTGGAGTTCTCCCGCGGACTACACCTTC.

V gene TRBV10-3 combines with J gene TRBJ2-7; 7 bases align to TRBD1. The CDR3 sequence is 12 residues long. J gave up 2 bases and V 8 bases, and 3 bases lay outside the gene matches. Germline V gene sequence: CDR1 ENHRY, CDR2 SYGVKD. The CDR3 DNA is TGTGCCATCGGGACAGAAACCTACGAGCAGTACTTC. This sequence encodes CAIGTETYEQYF.

This clone has a count of ten or more. This rearrangement joins TRBV25-1 to TRBJ2-7, with 12 positions matching TRBD2. Germline assignment: CDR1 MGHDK and CDR2 SYGVNS. This CDR3 has 15 residues. Unmatched junction bases numbered 8, after V lost 6 bases and J lost 5 bases. In DNA form, the CDR3 reads TGTGCCAGCAGACCGTCTAGCGGGAGGGCCCACGAGCAGTACTTC. This translates into CASRPSSGRAHEQYF.

This sequence joins TRBV25-1 and TRBJ2-7; D unclear. Between the trimmed V and J ends, which lost 2 bases and 2 bases, there was a span of 13 bases. There are 15 residues in the CDR3. Looked up from germline, CDR1 is MGHDK and CDR2 is SYGVNS. CDR3 residues: CASSEEEEATYEQYF. The CDR3 coding sequence is TGTGCCAGCAGTGAAGAGGAAGAGGCGACCTACGAGCAGTACTTC.

The rearrangement uses TRBV27 and TRBJ2-1; D remains ambiguous. Per the germline V gene, CDR1 is MNHEY and CDR2 is SMNVEV (reference sequence). Trimming stripped 4 bases from V and 5 bases from J, with 15 bases between. The CDR3 is 15 amino acids. The CDR3: CASSSTIPWNNEQFF. The CDR3, as DNA: TGTGCCAGCAGTTCCACTATTCCCTGGAACAATGAGCAGTTCTTC.

The sample holds many counts of this clone. J is TRBJ2-1 and V is TRBV21-1; the listed D gene, TRBD2, was not tested against the DNA. TRBV21-1 is shown as a pseudogene. The CDR3 runs 15 residues. CDR3 nucleotides: TGTGCCAGCAGCTTAGCGGGAGGGATTAGGAATGAGCAGTTCTTC. Amino acids: CASSLAGGIRNEQFF.

This clone was seen more than once but under ten times. This chain joins TRBV4-1 and TRBJ1-2; 7 nucleotides align to TRBD1. Germline CDR1 is MGHRA and CDR2 is YSYEKL. The trim removed 1 base at V and 2 bases at J, leaving 1 base unmatched. The CDR3 contains 14 residues. The CDR3 loop is CASSQVTGNYGYTF. CDR3 nucleotides: TGCGCCAGCAGCCAAGTGACAGGGAACTATGGCTACACCTTC.

CDR3 sequence (DNA): TGTGCCAGCAGCTCAGGCCCCCAAGGCAATCAGCCCCAGCATTTT. This encodes CASSSGPQGNQPQHF. V and J are TRBV7-2 and TRBJ1-5; D unclear. Per germline, CDR1 SGHTA and CDR2 FQGNSA. Trimming took off 4 bases at V and 2 bases at J, with 12 bases between the two ends. The CDR3 totals 15 residues.

This chain links TRBV7-9 with TRBJ1-1; D is uncertain. This CDR3 is 12 amino acids long. The germline V gene has CDR1 SEHNR and CDR2 FQNEAQ (reference sequence). Trimming removed 6 bases at V and 0 bases at J, with 5 bases between. The CDR3 coding sequence is TGTGCCAGCAGGCAAATGAACACTGAAGCTTTCTTT. This sequence encodes CASRQMNTEAFF.